This TCR beta chain was sequenced in a study of cytomegalovirus exposure and HLA in healthy donors. Study-level background: Approximately 180 million T cells yielded roughly 100 million unique TCR beta sequences, as an earlier analysis found. Study-level results: There were around 160 TCR beta chains listed as cytomegalovirus-associated.

The PCR was carried out with 60 Vbeta primers and 13 Jbeta primers. Generated by immunoSEQ multiplex PCR, the TCRdb table keeps only in-frame clones and is missing some. This table holds about 160,000 clones, around 88% found once. Germline values: CDR1 MNHEY, CDR2 SMNVEV (reference sequence). The trim removed 7 bases at V and 2 bases at J, leaving 9 bases unmatched. This CDR3 has 15 residues. Notes on this clone: Its specificity is not known.

This clonotype was sampled from a woman in her twenties or thirties in good health and CMV-seronegative. The V call is TRBV27, the J call TRBJ2-3; 7 nucleotides match TRBD2. The source material was PBMCs. The chain's CDR3 is CASNPSSGNTDTQYF. The CDR3 bases are TGTGCCAGCAACCCCTCTAGCGGCAACACAGATACGCAGTATTTT.